A selection of T cell receptor beta chains follows, all from one sample in a study of beta chain features in type 1 diabetes. Assay used: immunoSEQ multiplex PCR; TCRdb lists only in-frame clones, some missing. The sample has just over 450,000 clones; about 29% are singletons. The material sequenced was naive CD4+ T cells from blood. The receptors were sampled from a man younger than 35 in good health. CDR3s include the opening cysteine and the closing phenylalanine or tryptophan. The D gene is left open where the match is weak. The size of a clone is reported for some rows only, either as once, few or many, or as a class for expanded clones.

NA	TRBV10-3	TRBD2	TRBJ2-3	TGTGCCATCAGTGAGCCCGATCCGGGAGGGACAGATACGCAGTATTTT	CAISEPDPGGTDTQYF
few	TRBV29-1	NA	TRBJ2-1	TGCAGCGTTCGTCCTCCTGGAAGCTCCGTCTATGAGCAGTTCTTC	CSVRPPGSSVYEQFF
NA	TRBV15	TRBD1	TRBJ2-7	TGTGCCACCAGCAGAGCAACAGCGGGACAGGGCTACGAGCAGTACTTC	CATSRATAGQGYEQYF
NA	TRBV14	NA	TRBJ1-2	TGTGCCAGCAGCTCCTGGCCGGGCGGCTACACCTTC	CASSSWPGGYTF
NA	TRBV7-9	NA	TRBJ2-2	TGTGCCAGCAGCTCGACGGGGGCTGACACCGGGGAGCTGTTTTTT	CASSSTGADTGELFF
NA	TRBV4-1	NA	TRBJ1-4	TGCGCCAGCAGCCAAGAAGCGGGAGTGAATGAAAAACTGTTTTTT	CASSQEAGVNEKLFF
few	TRBV27	TRBD1	TRBJ2-7	TGTGCCAGCAGACGGACAGGGGAAAGCGAGCAGTACTTC	CASRRTGESEQYF
NA	TRBV23-1	NA	TRBJ1-5	TGCGCCAGCAGTCAATTTTGGCGGATAAATCAGCCCCAGCATTTT	CASSQFWRINQPQHF
few	TRBV30	TRBD2	TRBJ2-3	TGTGCCTGGAGTGTACGTCTAGCGGGAGACGACACGCAGTATTTT	CAWSVRLAGDDTQYF
NA	TRBV7-9	NA	TRBJ2-1	TGTGCCAGCAGCTTAGCTGCTAGTAGGAATGAGCAGTTCTTC	CASSLAASRNEQFF
few	TRBV27	TRBD1	TRBJ1-2	TGTGCCAGCAGTAGACAGGGCTGGGGCTACACCTTC	CASSRQGWGYTF
NA	TRBV5-1	TRBD1	TRBJ1-2	TGCGCCAGCAGCCCGGACAGGGGTCCTGACTATGGCTACACCTTC	CASSPDRGPDYGYTF
few	TRBV7-9	TRBD1	TRBJ2-1	TGTGCCAGCAGCCTACAGGGGGCGGAGTACAATGAGCAGTTCTTC	CASSLQGAEYNEQFF
NA	TRBV7-9	TRBD2	TRBJ2-1	TGTGCCAGCAGCTCCGGACTAGCGGGCCAATACAATGAGCAGTTCTTC	CASSSGLAGQYNEQFF
NA	TRBV5-1	TRBD2	TRBJ2-5	TGCGCCAGCAGCTCGACTAGCCTTGAGACCCAGTACTTC	CASSSTSLETQYF
NA	TRBV7-9	NA	TRBJ2-5	TGTGCCAGCAGCGCCGTGTCACAAGAGACCCAGTACTTC	CASSAVSQETQYF
NA	TRBV14	TRBD1	TRBJ2-5	TGTGCCAGCAGCCAAGCACTCCGGGACAGCCAAGAGACCCAGTACTTC	CASSQALRDSQETQYF
NA	TRBV5-1	NA	TRBJ2-5	TGCGCCAGCATATCGGCAGACCAAGAAACCCAGTACTTC	CASISADQETQYF
NA	TRBV4-1	NA	TRBJ1-3	TGCGCCAGCAGCCAAGTCGGGGGAGGAAACACCATATATTTT	CASSQVGGGNTIYF
few	TRBV9	TRBD2	TRBJ2-3	TGTGCCAGCAGCGTCACGGCGGGAGGCCCCTCTGACACAGATACGCAGTATTTT	CASSVTAGGPSDTDTQYF
few	TRBV9	NA	TRBJ1-1	TGTGCCAGCAGCGTAGATCGGTACACTGAAGCTTTCTTT	CASSVDRYTEAFF
NA	TRBV5-5	TRBD2	TRBJ2-1	TGTGCCAGCAGCTTCGGCCGGACTAGCGGGAGGGCCGGGTCCTACAATGAGCAGTTCTTC	CASSFGRTSGRAGSYNEQFF
NA	TRBV19	NA	TRBJ2-5	TGTGCCAGTAGTATTTCCCTAGATGAAATCGAGACCCAGTACTTC	CASSISLDEIETQYF
NA	TRBV7-9	NA	TRBJ2-7	TGTGCCAGCACCCCAGGGAGTTCGGGGGACTACGAGCAGTACTTC	CASTPGSSGDYEQYF
NA	TRBV27	NA	TRBJ1-5	TGTGCCAGCAGTCCTGTACTATATAGCAATCAGCCCCAGCATTTT	CASSPVLYSNQPQHF
few	TRBV11-2	TRBD2	TRBJ2-5	TGTGCCAGCAGCTTCCCGGGACTAGCGCGAAAGACCCAGTACTTC	CASSFPGLARKTQYF
NA	TRBV7-2	NA	TRBJ1-5	TGTGCCAGCAGTACGATGTGGGGGGATCAGCCCCAGCATTTT	CASSTMWGDQPQHF